This is a list of T cell receptor beta chains from one sample in a study of cytomegalovirus exposure and HLA in healthy donors. Clones were sequenced by immunoSEQ multiplex PCR, and TCRdb holds only the in-frame ones, with some missing. The repertoire holds more than 65,000 clones, around 74% seen once, with 11% in the top ten. The sequencing input was PBMCs. Receptors were obtained from a woman aged 55-69 years in good health and CMV-seropositive. CDR3s include the opening cysteine and the closing phenylalanine or tryptophan. The D gene is left open where the match is weak. Size values are once, few and many counts, or a class for expanded clones, and some rows have none.

d_call: -; cdr3_length: 13; v_call: TRBV5-1; j_call: TRBJ1-1; clone_size: -; cdr3_nt: TGCGCCAGCAGCTTGGATCAGGGCGCTGAAGCTTTCTTT; cdr3_aa: CASSLDQGAEAFF
d_call: -; cdr3_length: 14; v_call: TRBV5-6; j_call: TRBJ2-3; clone_size: -; cdr3_nt: TGTGCCAGCAGCGCAGGAGGGCCCACAGATACGCAGTATTTT; cdr3_aa: CASSAGGPTDTQYF
d_call: -; cdr3_length: 13; v_call: TRBV11-2; j_call: TRBJ1-5; clone_size: -; cdr3_nt: TGTGCCAGCAGCCTCGACAGGAATCAGCCCCAGCATTTT; cdr3_aa: CASSLDRNQPQHF
d_call: -; cdr3_length: 15; v_call: TRBV30; j_call: TRBJ2-2; clone_size: -; cdr3_nt: TGTGCCTGGAGTGTACCACGGGGGGCGGCCGGGGAGCTGTTTTTT; cdr3_aa: CAWSVPRGAAGELFF
d_call: -; cdr3_length: 18; v_call: TRBV15; j_call: TRBJ2-6; clone_size: -; cdr3_nt: TGTGCCACCAGCCGCCGTGCTTTAACAGGGACTGGGGCCAACGTCCTGACTTTC; cdr3_aa: CATSRRALTGTGANVLTF
d_call: TRBD1; cdr3_length: 14; v_call: TRBV4-1; j_call: TRBJ2-3; clone_size: -; cdr3_nt: TGCGCCAGCAGCCGGACAGGGGGAGAAGATACGCAGTATTTT; cdr3_aa: CASSRTGGEDTQYF
d_call: -; cdr3_length: 13; v_call: TRBV6-5; j_call: TRBJ1-1; clone_size: -; cdr3_nt: TGTGCCAGCAGTTACCGGGTGAACACTGAAGCTTTCTTT; cdr3_aa: CASSYRVNTEAFF
d_call: TRBD2; cdr3_length: 15; v_call: TRBV15; j_call: TRBJ2-3; clone_size: -; cdr3_nt: TGTGCCACCCGGACTAGCGGGAGATTTGCGGATACGCAGTATTTT; cdr3_aa: CATRTSGRFADTQYF
d_call: -; cdr3_length: 14; v_call: TRBV7-2; j_call: TRBJ1-1; clone_size: -; cdr3_nt: TGTGCCAGCAGCTTAGTTAGTCGGAACACTGAAGCTTTCTTT; cdr3_aa: CASSLVSRNTEAFF
d_call: TRBD2; cdr3_length: 12; v_call: TRBV29-1; j_call: TRBJ2-1; clone_size: -; cdr3_nt: TGCAGCGTTGAGGGAGGGCGGAGGGAGCAGTTCTTC; cdr3_aa: CSVEGGRREQFF
d_call: -; cdr3_length: 14; v_call: TRBV18; j_call: TRBJ2-4; clone_size: once; cdr3_nt: TGTGCCAGCTCACCACGGGACTTCAAAAACATTCAGTACTTC; cdr3_aa: CASSPRDFKNIQYF
d_call: -; cdr3_length: 17; v_call: TRBV5-6; j_call: TRBJ2-1; clone_size: -; cdr3_nt: TGTGCCAGCAGCTTGCGAACGGGACATAGCTCCTACAATGAGCAGTTCTTC; cdr3_aa: CASSLRTGHSSYNEQFF
d_call: -; cdr3_length: 15; v_call: TRBV6-1; j_call: TRBJ2-3; clone_size: -; cdr3_nt: TGTGCCAGCAGTGAGGCGGGGTGGAGCACAGATACGCAGTATTTT; cdr3_aa: CASSEAGWSTDTQYF
d_call: -; cdr3_length: 15; v_call: TRBV2; j_call: TRBJ2-7; clone_size: -; cdr3_nt: TGTGCCAGCAGTGAGATGCGGGGACGGACTTACGAGCAGTACTTC; cdr3_aa: CASSEMRGRTYEQYF
d_call: TRBD1; cdr3_length: 15; v_call: TRBV5-1; j_call: TRBJ1-2; clone_size: -; cdr3_nt: TGCGCCAGCAGCACCCAGACAGGGACTAACTATGGCTACACCTTC; cdr3_aa: CASSTQTGTNYGYTF
d_call: -; cdr3_length: 13; v_call: TRBV7-9; j_call: TRBJ2-1; clone_size: -; cdr3_nt: TGTGCCAGCAGCCGAGGTTTCTACAATGAGCAGTTCTTC; cdr3_aa: CASSRGFYNEQFF
d_call: TRBD1; cdr3_length: 15; v_call: TRBV4-1; j_call: TRBJ1-4; clone_size: -; cdr3_nt: TGCGCCAGCAGTTTTGTGACAGGGACGGATGAAAAACTGTTTTTT; cdr3_aa: CASSFVTGTDEKLFF
d_call: TRBD1; cdr3_length: 16; v_call: TRBV5-1; j_call: TRBJ2-5; clone_size: -; cdr3_nt: TGCGCCAGCAGGGTCTCGACAGGGAACCCTCCAGGGACCCAGTACTTC; cdr3_aa: CASRVSTGNPPGTQYF
d_call: TRBD2; cdr3_length: 12; v_call: TRBV2; j_call: TRBJ2-2; clone_size: -; cdr3_nt: TGTGCCGGGGGGAGGGCCACCGGGGAGCTGTTTTTT; cdr3_aa: CAGGRATGELFF
d_call: TRBD1; cdr3_length: 16; v_call: TRBV5-6; j_call: TRBJ2-7; clone_size: -; cdr3_nt: TGTGCCAGCAGCCGAGGGGGCGGGTGGCTCAACTACGAGCAGTACTTC; cdr3_aa: CASSRGGGWLNYEQYF
d_call: -; cdr3_length: 16; v_call: TRBV7-9; j_call: TRBJ2-2; clone_size: -; cdr3_nt: TGTGCCAGCAGCTTGTCCGGACTACAAAACACCGGGGAGCTGTTTTTT; cdr3_aa: CASSLSGLQNTGELFF
d_call: TRBD2; cdr3_length: 13; v_call: TRBV29-1; j_call: TRBJ2-7; clone_size: once; cdr3_nt: TGCAGCGTGACTAGCGCGATGTCCTACGAGCAGTACTTC; cdr3_aa: CSVTSAMSYEQYF
d_call: -; cdr3_length: 14; v_call: TRBV9; j_call: TRBJ1-1; clone_size: -; cdr3_nt: TGTGCCAGCAGCGTGACAGGTATTGACACTGAAGCTTTCTTT; cdr3_aa: CASSVTGIDTEAFF
d_call: -; cdr3_length: 14; v_call: TRBV7-9; j_call: TRBJ1-3; clone_size: -; cdr3_nt: TGTGCCACTGACTTCGGGGACTCTGGAAACACCATATATTTT; cdr3_aa: CATDFGDSGNTIYF
d_call: -; cdr3_length: 12; v_call: TRBV18; j_call: TRBJ1-1; clone_size: -; cdr3_nt: TGTGCCAGCTCACCGCGGGACACTGAAGCTTTCTTT; cdr3_aa: CASSPRDTEAFF
d_call: -; cdr3_length: 14; v_call: TRBV18; j_call: TRBJ2-6; clone_size: -; cdr3_nt: TGTGCCAGCTCATCAGAATCTGGGGCCAACGTCCTGACTTTC; cdr3_aa: CASSSESGANVLTF
d_call: TRBD2; cdr3_length: 16; v_call: TRBV4-1; j_call: TRBJ2-2; clone_size: -; cdr3_nt: TGCGCCAGCAGCCAACGGACTAGCGGAAACACCGGGGAGCTGTTTTTT; cdr3_aa: CASSQRTSGNTGELFF
d_call: TRBD1; cdr3_length: 15; v_call: TRBV30; j_call: TRBJ2-7; clone_size: -; cdr3_nt: TGTGCCTGGGGTGGGACAGGGACGATCCGCTACGAGCAGTACTTC; cdr3_aa: CAWGGTGTIRYEQYF
d_call: -; cdr3_length: 16; v_call: TRBV5-1; j_call: TRBJ2-2; clone_size: -; cdr3_nt: TGCGCCAGCACCACCGCAAGTAGGAGCGGCACCGGGGAGCTGTTTTTT; cdr3_aa: CASTTASRSGTGELFF
d_call: TRBD2; cdr3_length: 15; v_call: TRBV7-6; j_call: TRBJ2-7; clone_size: -; cdr3_nt: TGTGCCAGCAGCCGGGGGCTAGCGGGAACCTACGAGCAGTACTTC; cdr3_aa: CASSRGLAGTYEQYF
d_call: -; cdr3_length: 12; v_call: TRBV2; j_call: TRBJ1-2; clone_size: -; cdr3_nt: TGTGCCAGCAGTGAATCGTACTATGGCTACACCTTC; cdr3_aa: CASSESYYGYTF
d_call: -; cdr3_length: 14; v_call: TRBV6-5; j_call: TRBJ2-7; clone_size: -; cdr3_nt: TGTGCCAGCAGTTACTCTCGGAGTACCTACGAGCAGTACTTC; cdr3_aa: CASSYSRSTYEQYF